A selection of T cell receptor beta chains follows, all from one sample in a study of lymphopenia after photon versus proton radiotherapy. The assay was immunoSEQ multiplex PCR, and TCRdb's table has in-frame clones only and misses some. This table holds 35,000 to 40,000 clones, 85% found once. This specimen consisted of peripheral blood, obtained from a patient treated with photon-based radiotherapy. The source of these receptors is a man aged 50-60 years with gastric cancer. CDR3s include the opening cysteine and the closing phenylalanine or tryptophan. Each record gives: D gene, clone size, V gene, J gene, CDR3 DNA, CDR3 protein. D genes are given only for firm matches. The size of a clone is reported for some rows only, either as once, few or many, or as a class for expanded clones.

d_call: TRBD2
clone_size: NA
v_call: TRBV9
j_call: TRBJ2-1
cdr3_nt: TGTGCCAGCAGCTCCTCTAGCGGGAGTTTAGGCAATGAGCAGTTCTTC
cdr3_aa: CASSSSSGSLGNEQFF

d_call: NA
clone_size: NA
v_call: TRBV6-6
j_call: TRBJ2-7
cdr3_nt: TGTGCCAGCAGCAACGGACCACACGAGCAGTACTTC
cdr3_aa: CASSNGPHEQYF

d_call: TRBD1
clone_size: few
v_call: TRBV7-3
j_call: TRBJ2-1
cdr3_nt: TGTGCCAGCAGCCCAAGGACAGGGTGGAATGAGCAGTTCTTC
cdr3_aa: CASSPRTGWNEQFF

d_call: TRBD2
clone_size: NA
v_call: TRBV14
j_call: TRBJ2-1
cdr3_nt: TGTGCCAGCAGGCTTGGACTAGCGGGAGGGCCCAGCGATGAGCAGTTCTTC
cdr3_aa: CASRLGLAGGPSDEQFF

d_call: NA
clone_size: NA
v_call: TRBV11-2
j_call: TRBJ1-1
cdr3_nt: TGTGCCAGCAGTCCGGCGGTGAACACTGAAGCTTTCTTT
cdr3_aa: CASSPAVNTEAFF

d_call: NA
clone_size: NA
v_call: TRBV5-1
j_call: TRBJ1-1
cdr3_nt: TGCGCCAGCAGCTCCGGACAGAACACTGAAGCTTTCTTT
cdr3_aa: CASSSGQNTEAFF

d_call: NA
clone_size: NA
v_call: TRBV7-2
j_call: TRBJ2-3
cdr3_nt: TGTGCCAGCAGCTTAGGGCCGGGACTTCGCACAGATACGCAGTATTTT
cdr3_aa: CASSLGPGLRTDTQYF

d_call: NA
clone_size: NA
v_call: TRBV5-1
j_call: TRBJ2-7
cdr3_nt: TGCGCCAGCAGCTTGGCCGGGTTGGGCTCCTACGAGCAGTACTTC
cdr3_aa: CASSLAGLGSYEQYF

d_call: NA
clone_size: NA
v_call: TRBV25-1
j_call: TRBJ1-2
cdr3_nt: TGTGCCAGCAGCCGGGAACACTATGGCTACACCTTC
cdr3_aa: CASSREHYGYTF

d_call: TRBD1
clone_size: NA
v_call: TRBV28
j_call: TRBJ1-4
cdr3_nt: TGTGCCAGCAGTCGGACAGGGGGCGATGAAAAACTGTTTTTT
cdr3_aa: CASSRTGGDEKLFF

d_call: NA
clone_size: NA
v_call: TRBV5-6
j_call: TRBJ1-4
cdr3_nt: TGTGCCAGCAGCTTGGGCCTAGGGAGTAATGAAAAACTGTTTTTT
cdr3_aa: CASSLGLGSNEKLFF

d_call: TRBD1
clone_size: NA
v_call: TRBV19
j_call: TRBJ2-3
cdr3_nt: TGTGCCAGTAGTACCGGGACAGCCACAGATACGCAGTATTTT
cdr3_aa: CASSTGTATDTQYF

d_call: NA
clone_size: NA
v_call: TRBV9
j_call: TRBJ2-1
cdr3_nt: TGTGCCAGCAGCGTAGAAGGACGGCGGAGCTCCTACAATGAGCAGTTCTTC
cdr3_aa: CASSVEGRRSSYNEQFF

d_call: NA
clone_size: NA
v_call: TRBV4-1
j_call: TRBJ1-5
cdr3_nt: TGCGCCAGCAGCCAAGGGTCCCTGGGGCGTAGCAATCAGCCCCAGCATTTT
cdr3_aa: CASSQGSLGRSNQPQHF

d_call: NA
clone_size: NA
v_call: TRBV2
j_call: TRBJ2-1
cdr3_nt: TGTGCCAGCAGTGATCACGGGACGGTGGTCCCCAATGAGCAGTTCTTC
cdr3_aa: CASSDHGTVVPNEQFF

d_call: TRBD2
clone_size: NA
v_call: TRBV5-4
j_call: TRBJ2-5
cdr3_nt: TGTGCCAGCAGCTTAAAAACTAGCGGGAAAGAGACCCAGTACTTC
cdr3_aa: CASSLKTSGKETQYF

d_call: NA
clone_size: NA
v_call: TRBV6-5
j_call: TRBJ1-3
cdr3_nt: TGTGCCAGCAGGGCCGGAAACACCATATATTTT
cdr3_aa: CASRAGNTIYF

d_call: TRBD1
clone_size: NA
v_call: TRBV11-2
j_call: TRBJ1-2
cdr3_nt: TGTGCCAGCAGCCTCACCGGGACAGGGCGCAACTATGGCTACACCTTC
cdr3_aa: CASSLTGTGRNYGYTF

d_call: TRBD1
clone_size: NA
v_call: TRBV5-5
j_call: TRBJ2-7
cdr3_nt: TGTGCCAGCTCGAGACAGGGAAGCTACGAGCAGTACTTC
cdr3_aa: CASSRQGSYEQYF

d_call: NA
clone_size: NA
v_call: TRBV14
j_call: TRBJ2-3
cdr3_nt: TGTGCCAGCAGCCCAAACTACATACGGGTATCAGATACGCAGTATTTT
cdr3_aa: CASSPNYIRVSDTQYF

d_call: TRBD1
clone_size: NA
v_call: TRBV28
j_call: TRBJ1-4
cdr3_nt: TGTGCCAGCAGGACGGGACAGGGAGGAGAAAAACTGTTTTTT
cdr3_aa: CASRTGQGGEKLFF

d_call: TRBD1
clone_size: NA
v_call: TRBV5-5
j_call: TRBJ2-7
cdr3_nt: TGTGCCAGCAGCTTGCTCAGGGGGTACGAGCAGTACTTC
cdr3_aa: CASSLLRGYEQYF

d_call: NA
clone_size: few
v_call: TRBV6-5
j_call: TRBJ1-3
cdr3_nt: TGTGCCACTACCGCGGCAGCCACTGGAAACACCATATATTTT
cdr3_aa: CATTAAATGNTIYF

d_call: NA
clone_size: NA
v_call: TRBV11-2
j_call: TRBJ2-7
cdr3_nt: TGTGCCAGCAGCGACCGACGCCTCTCCGGCTCCTACGAGCAGTACTTC
cdr3_aa: CASSDRRLSGSYEQYF

d_call: NA
clone_size: NA
v_call: TRBV7-9
j_call: TRBJ2-7
cdr3_nt: TGTGCCAGCAGCACAGGACAGTACGAGCAGTACTTC
cdr3_aa: CASSTGQYEQYF

d_call: NA
clone_size: NA
v_call: TRBV14
j_call: TRBJ1-1
cdr3_nt: TGTGCCAGCAGCCAAGGGGTCTCCACTGAAGCTTTCTTT
cdr3_aa: CASSQGVSTEAFF

d_call: NA
clone_size: NA
v_call: TRBV19
j_call: TRBJ2-1
cdr3_nt: TGTGCCAGTAGTATAGATAGTATAGAGCAGTTCTTC
cdr3_aa: CASSIDSIEQFF

d_call: NA
clone_size: NA
v_call: TRBV5-1
j_call: TRBJ2-3
cdr3_nt: TGCGCCAGCAGCTCGAACACAGATACGCAGTATTTT
cdr3_aa: CASSSNTDTQYF

d_call: TRBD1
clone_size: few
v_call: TRBV19
j_call: TRBJ2-7
cdr3_nt: TGTGCCAGTAGTTTCCTTGACAGGGGAAACGAGCAGTACTTC
cdr3_aa: CASSFLDRGNEQYF

d_call: TRBD2
clone_size: NA
v_call: TRBV30
j_call: TRBJ2-1
cdr3_nt: TGTGCCTCCAAAAAACTAGCGGGAGAAGGCAATGAGCAGTTCTTC
cdr3_aa: CASKKLAGEGNEQFF

d_call: TRBD2
clone_size: NA
v_call: TRBV11-3
j_call: TRBJ2-7
cdr3_nt: TGTGCCAGCAGCTTAGGTCTAGCGGGAGGGCTAGAGCAGTACTTC
cdr3_aa: CASSLGLAGGLEQYF

d_call: NA
clone_size: NA
v_call: TRBV11-2
j_call: TRBJ1-2
cdr3_nt: TGTGCCAGCAGCTCCCTTAGGGTAGGGATCGGCTACACCTTC
cdr3_aa: CASSSLRVGIGYTF

d_call: NA
clone_size: NA
v_call: TRBV11-2
j_call: TRBJ2-7
cdr3_nt: TGTGCCAGCAGCTCCCTCTGGGAGTCCAACGAGCAGTACTTC
cdr3_aa: CASSSLWESNEQYF

d_call: NA
clone_size: NA
v_call: TRBV11-3
j_call: TRBJ2-3
cdr3_nt: TGTGCCAGCAGCTTAACGGGCAAGGGAGCAGATACGCAGTATTTT
cdr3_aa: CASSLTGKGADTQYF

d_call: NA
clone_size: once
v_call: TRBV6-5
j_call: TRBJ2-3
cdr3_nt: TGTGCCAGCAGCCCTTCGACTACCACAGATACGCAGTATTTT
cdr3_aa: CASSPSTTTDTQYF